This note documents a single T cell receptor (beta chain) sequence. Read sequence stops 3 residues before the CDR3 end, and the germline J gene provides the missing end. This specimen belongs to a study of T cells in women clearing cervical HPV infection. Assay used: immunoSEQ multiplex PCR; TCRdb lists only in-frame clones, some missing. Found here are tens of thousands of clones; the top ten clones hold approximately 12%. Deletions cut 0 bases from V and 1 base from J, with 8 bases between. The CDR3 loop spans 15 amino acids. Looked up from germline, CDR1 is MRHNA and CDR2 is SNTAGT. The TCR was taken from a woman aged 18-70 years with a cervical HPV16 infection that either progressed to CIN3+ or cleared (not recorded which). The J gene is TRBJ2-3, the V gene TRBV6-4, with a tentative D call TRBD1 (6 bases). Material for sequencing was blood buffy coat. The CDR3: CASSDSPGGTDTQYF. The sequenced part of the CDR3 DNA is TGTGCCAGCAGTGACTCCCCAGGGGGCACAGATACG.